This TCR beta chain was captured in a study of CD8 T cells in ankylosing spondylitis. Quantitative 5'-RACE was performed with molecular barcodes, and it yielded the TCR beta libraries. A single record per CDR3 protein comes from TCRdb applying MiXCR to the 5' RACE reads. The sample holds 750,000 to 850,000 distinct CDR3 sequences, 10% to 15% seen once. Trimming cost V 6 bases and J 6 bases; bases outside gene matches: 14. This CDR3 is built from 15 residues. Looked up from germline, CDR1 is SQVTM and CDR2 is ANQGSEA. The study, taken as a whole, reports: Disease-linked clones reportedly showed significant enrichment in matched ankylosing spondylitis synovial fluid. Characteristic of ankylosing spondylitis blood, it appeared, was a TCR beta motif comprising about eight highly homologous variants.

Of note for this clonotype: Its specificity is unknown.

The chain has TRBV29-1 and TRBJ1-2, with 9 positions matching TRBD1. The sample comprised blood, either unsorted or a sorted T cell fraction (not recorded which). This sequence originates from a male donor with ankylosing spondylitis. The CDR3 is CSVGGINRDRDGYTF. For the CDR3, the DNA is TGCAGCGTGGGGGGCATTAACCGGGACAGGGATGGCTACACCTTC.